This T cell receptor beta chain was captured by sequencing in a study of shared clonotypes between healthy human individuals. TCRdb's copy holds only in-frame clones and misses some; the assay was immunoSEQ multiplex PCR. The sample yields around 2.3 million clones, about 94% seen once. With 4 bases removed from V and 8 bases from J, the gap between germline ends came to 11 bases. CDR3 length equals 12 residues. CDR1 is LNHDA and CDR2 is SQIVND in the germline V gene (reference sequence). This clone was seen only once. The sequence was obtained from a man aged 18 to 29 in good health. J is TRBJ1-2 and V is TRBV19; D gene uncertain. Sequencing was carried out using naive CD4+ T cells sorted from blood. Subset specified: CD45RA+ positively selected. The CDR3 coding sequence is TGTGCCAGTAGTAATCAGAGGTGGGGCTACACCTTC. This codes for CASSNQRWGYTF.